These T cell receptor beta chains were read from a single sample in a study of Ad26.COV2.S vaccination and SARS-CoV-2 variants. Produced via immunoSEQ multiplex PCR; TCRdb's table is partial and in-frame only. Of 500,000 or so clones listed, roughly nine tenths were seen once; the top ten hold just over 2.5%. Sequencing was performed on peripheral blood, taken in a trial of Ad26.COV2.S vaccine versus placebo. These receptors originate from a person between 18 and 65 years old who received the Ad26.COV2.S COVID-19 vaccine or a placebo. Each CDR3 is given with its conserved first and last residue. Fields, in order: J gene, clone size, CDR3 length, D gene, V gene, CDR3 DNA, CDR3 protein. D genes are given only for firm matches. Clone size appears in some rows only: once, few, many, or a class for an expanded clone.

TRBJ1-2	.	13	.	TRBV11-2	TGTGCCAGCAGCTCAGACAGACGATATGGCTACACCTTC	CASSSDRRYGYTF
TRBJ2-5	.	18	TRBD2	TRBV7-3	TGTGCCAGCAGCCACGTGGGACTAGCGGGGGGGCTTAGGGAGACCCAGTACTTC	CASSHVGLAGGLRETQYF
TRBJ1-5	.	15	.	TRBV5-6	TGTGCCAGCAGCGAGCCGGGACAAGGGCGTCAGCCCCAGCATTTT	CASSEPGQGRQPQHF
TRBJ2-1	.	14	.	TRBV5-5	TGTGCCAGCAGGGGGACTCCCTGGAGCAATGAGCAGTTCTTC	CASRGTPWSNEQFF
TRBJ1-1	once	14	.	TRBV5-1	TGCGCCAGCACGGGGACGGCGGCTGGCACTGAAGCTTTCTTT	CASTGTAAGTEAFF
TRBJ1-2	.	15	.	TRBV5-1	TGCGCCAGCAGCTTGGCCATAGGCAAAAACTATGGCTACACCTTC	CASSLAIGKNYGYTF
TRBJ1-2	.	15	.	TRBV3-1/TRBV3-2	TGTGCCAGCAGCCAACTTGGGGCCGGATTCTATGGCTACACCTTC	CASSQLGAGFYGYTF
TRBJ2-1	.	16	TRBD2	TRBV15	TGTGCCACCAGCAGAGGAGGCGGGAGCGTCTGGAATGAGCAGTTCTTC	CATSRGGGSVWNEQFF
TRBJ2-1	.	16	TRBD2	TRBV18	TGTGCCAGCTCACCATGGCGGGGGGTCTCCTACAATGAGCAGTTCTTC	CASSPWRGVSYNEQFF
TRBJ1-5	.	17	.	TRBV21-1	TGTGCCAGCAGCAATGTCCCCCAGGGGGCGGAGGTTCAGCCCCAGCATTTT	CASSNVPQGAEVQPQHF
TRBJ2-3	few	19	.	TRBV11-3	TGTGCCAGCAGCTTAGATTCCCCGTGGGGCAGTTCCCTCACAGATACGCAGTATTTT	CASSLDSPWGSSLTDTQYF
TRBJ1-6	.	15	TRBD1	TRBV5-1	TGCGCCAGCAGCCCTGGTGGGACAGGGGACTCACCCCTCCACTTT	CASSPGGTGDSPLHF
TRBJ2-1	.	14	.	TRBV7-9	TGTGCCAGCAGCTTGTTACACCCATACAATGAGCAGTTCTTC	CASSLLHPYNEQFF
TRBJ2-3	.	12	.	TRBV6-2/TRBV6-3	TGTGCCAGCAGTTACTCCACTAGAGAGAGGTATTTT	CASSYSTRERYF
TRBJ2-2	few	13	.	TRBV7-8	TGTGCCAGCAGCTTAGGCAGGGCCGGGGAGCTGTTTTTT	CASSLGRAGELFF
TRBJ2-7	.	13	.	TRBV7-8	TGTGCCAGCAGCCCGGTTGGGCCCTACGAGCAGTACTTC	CASSPVGPYEQYF
TRBJ2-1	few	14	.	TRBV5-1	TGCGCCAGCAGCTTGACTAGTTCGGGCAATGAGCAGTTCTTC	CASSLTSSGNEQFF
TRBJ2-1	.	15	.	TRBV11-2	TGTGCCAGCAGCTTAGGCGCGAGCTCCTACAATGAGCAGTTCTTC	CASSLGASSYNEQFF
TRBJ2-2	.	15	.	TRBV7-9	TGTGCCAGCAGCTTAGTGCCAAACAGCAACGGGGAGCTGTTTTTT	CASSLVPNSNGELFF
TRBJ1-2	few	15	TRBD1	TRBV5-8	TGTGCCAGCAGCTTAACGACAGGGCAGGGCTATGGCTACACCTTC	CASSLTTGQGYGYTF
TRBJ1-2	once	14	.	TRBV18	TGTGCCAGCTCACAACAGGGATTGGGATTCGGCTACACCTTC	CASSQQGLGFGYTF
TRBJ1-2	.	11	.	TRBV29-1	TGCAGCGTTGATCCCCTCTATGGCTACACCTTC	CSVDPLYGYTF
TRBJ1-1	.	16	.	TRBV6-5	TGTGCCAGCAGTTACGACAGGAGGGCTGCGAACACTGAAGCTTTCTTT	CASSYDRRAANTEAFF
TRBJ1-2	once	17	.	TRBV27	TGTGCCAGCAGTTTAAAGGCAGGGCGGCGGAAAAACTATGGCTACACCTTC	CASSLKAGRRKNYGYTF
TRBJ2-3	.	14	.	TRBV19	TGTGCCAGTACCAAGACCGGATACACAGATACGCAGTATTTT	CASTKTGYTDTQYF
TRBJ1-5	.	16	.	TRBV7-2	TGTGCCAGCAGCTTATCATGGGGCAGAGGGGATCAGCCCCAGCATTTT	CASSLSWGRGDQPQHF
TRBJ2-1	.	14	.	TRBV15	TGTGCCACCAGCAGAGAAGGAAGGGGGACCGAGCAGTTCTTC	CATSREGRGTEQFF
TRBJ2-3	once	12	.	TRBV7-2	TGTGCCAGCAGCTTCCCGGGTGCTACGCAGTATTTT	CASSFPGATQYF
TRBJ1-6	.	18	TRBD1	TRBV7-8	TGTGCCAGCAGCTTAGTGGGGGCTTGGGACAGGGGTAGATCACCCCTCCACTTT	CASSLVGAWDRGRSPLHF
TRBJ2-7	.	16	.	TRBV4-3	TGCGCCAGCAGCCAGGTCTCTGGGGTGGGGGTTTGGGAGCAGTACTTC	CASSQVSGVGVWEQYF
TRBJ2-3	.	14	.	TRBV9	TGTGCCAGCACCAGGGGACTCTTAACAGATACGCAGTATTTT	CASTRGLLTDTQYF
TRBJ1-1	.	13	.	TRBV4-3	TGCGCCAGCAGCCAAGAGAGGGAAGCTGAAGCTTTCTTT	CASSQEREAEAFF
TRBJ1-1	few	14	.	TRBV6-5	TGTGCCAGCAGTCATAGACAGCCAAACACTGAAGCTTTCTTT	CASSHRQPNTEAFF
TRBJ2-7	few	13	.	TRBV28	TGTGCCAGCAGTCAAGTGCCCCCGTACGAGCAGTACTTC	CASSQVPPYEQYF
TRBJ2-3	.	17	TRBD2	TRBV2	TGTGCCAGCAGTGAAAGCGGGGGGGCCGGAAGCACAGATACGCAGTATTTT	CASSESGGAGSTDTQYF
TRBJ1-4	.	19	.	TRBV13	TGTGCCAGCAGCTTTGGTCCACAGAGGGCCATAACAACTAATGAAAAACTGTTTTTT	CASSFGPQRAITTNEKLFF
TRBJ2-3	.	16	.	TRBV7-2	TGTGCCAGCAGCTTTCTCGGGGGGCAGGGTCGATATACGCAGTATTTT	CASSFLGGQGRYTQYF
TRBJ2-3	.	14	.	TRBV19	TGTGCCAGTAGAGGCGCGCTGTTTATCAATACGCAGTATTTT	CASRGALFINTQYF
TRBJ1-1	.	14	.	TRBV18	TGTGCCAGCTCACCGCTGGACACGAACACTGAAGCTTTCTTT	CASSPLDTNTEAFF
TRBJ1-5	.	15	.	TRBV6-1	TGTGCCAGCAGTGAGCTCAGGGTGAGGAATCAGCCCCAGCATTTT	CASSELRVRNQPQHF
TRBJ2-1	.	15	.	TRBV7-2	TGTGCCAGCAGCTATAGGGGGGACCCTTACAATGAGCAGTTCTTC	CASSYRGDPYNEQFF
TRBJ2-5	once	16	.	TRBV29-1	TGCAGCGGGGGAGGCAGGGGCGGTGGAGTGAGAGAGACCCAGTACTTC	CSGGGRGGGVRETQYF
TRBJ2-1	.	15	TRBD2	TRBV5-1	TGCGCCAGCAGCTTGGAACTAGCGGGATTAGGAGAGCAGTTCTTC	CASSLELAGLGEQFF
TRBJ2-7	.	14	.	TRBV7-2	TGTGCCAGCAGCTCACCGGGACTGACCTACGAGCAGTACTTC	CASSSPGLTYEQYF
TRBJ1-2	.	14	TRBD1	TRBV4-1	TGCGCCAGCAGCGCGAGCACAGGGGGCTCTGGCTACACCTTC	CASSASTGGSGYTF
TRBJ2-5	.	16	.	TRBV5-1	TGCGCCAGCAGCTTGGTGGCCGCACTTAACCAAGAGACCCAGTACTTC	CASSLVAALNQETQYF
TRBJ2-2	once	13	.	TRBV6-2/TRBV6-3	TGTGCCAGCAGTTACTTAGGCACCGGGGAGCTGTTTTTT	CASSYLGTGELFF
TRBJ1-1	.	16	TRBD1	TRBV25-1	TGTGCCAGCAGTGACCTTCAGGGGGCTGAGAACACTGAAGCTTTCTTT	CASSDLQGAENTEAFF
TRBJ2-5	.	15	.	TRBV27	TGTGCCAGCAGTTTGGCAGCACAGGGGGGGGAGACCCAGTACTTC	CASSLAAQGGETQYF
TRBJ2-3	.	14	.	TRBV18	TGTGCCAGCTCACCGGTGCGTAGCACAGATACGCAGTATTTT	CASSPVRSTDTQYF
TRBJ1-2	.	12	.	TRBV6-4	TGTGCCAGCAGTGACGGGGCTGGCGGCTACACCTTC	CASSDGAGGYTF
TRBJ1-4	.	13	.	TRBV18	TGTGCCAGCTCCGGGACATGGGATGAAAAACTGTTTTTT	CASSGTWDEKLFF
TRBJ1-5	.	14	TRBD1	TRBV5-1	TGCGCCAGCAGCTTCACAGGGGGCAATCAGCCCCAGCATTTT	CASSFTGGNQPQHF
TRBJ2-1	.	14	TRBD2	TRBV7-6	TGTGCCAGCAGCTTAACGGGGGGTTCAAATGAGCAGTTCTTC	CASSLTGGSNEQFF
TRBJ1-3	few	14	.	TRBV29-1	TGCAGCGTTGGAGGAGGGGTCGGTGGAAACACCATATATTTT	CSVGGGVGGNTIYF
TRBJ2-5	.	15	.	TRBV6-2/TRBV6-3	TGTGCCAGCAGTTATCATCCGGGAGACCAAGAGACCCAGTACTTC	CASSYHPGDQETQYF
TRBJ2-5	.	13	.	TRBV6-1	TGTGCCAGCAGTGAAACAGCGTTAAAGACCCAGTACTTC	CASSETALKTQYF